Listed here are 19 T cell receptor beta chains from one sample, sequenced in a study of Graves' ophthalmopathy and Graves' hyperthyroidism. TCR beta CDR3 amplification used RNA transcripts. The first round was an RT-PCR with HTBI primers, and the second round was a multiplex PCR. MiXCR, applied by TCRdb to the multiplex PCR reads, yields one record per CDR3 protein. Found here are hundreds of thousands of distinct CDR3 sequences, about 24% of them singletons; the top ten hold more than 5.5%. Source material: peripheral blood. The receptors derive from a woman between 18 and 29 years old with stable Graves' hyperthyroidism. Some clones in this sample may be carry-over from other donors' samples.

The V call is TRBV19, the J call TRBJ1-5, with a weak D call TRBD1 (6 bases). CDR1 and CDR2 (germline): LNHDA, SQIVND (reference sequence). Trimming cost V 4 bases and J 7 bases, with 11 bases left between them. The CDR3 consists of 13 residues. The CDR3 is CASSTLGGQPQHF. DNA of the CDR3: TGTGCCAGTAGTACCCTCGGGGGCCAGCCCCAGCATTTT.

This clonotype came up many times. This chain uses TRBV6-2 or TRBV6-3 with TRBJ1-1; D is unclear. The CDR3 loop spans 13 amino acids. The V and J ends lost 6 bases and 4 bases respectively, with 12 bases between them. Germline lookup yields CDR1 MNHEY and CDR2 SVGEGT. The CDR3 here is CASRQSNATEAFF. The CDR3, as DNA: TGTGCCAGCAGACAGAGTAATGCCACTGAAGCTTTCTTT.

In its sample, this clonotype was seen a few times. This chain links TRBV12-5 with TRBJ2-5, with TRBD1 identical over 9 bases. Per the germline V gene, CDR1 is LGHNT and CDR2 is FRNRAP. The CDR3 runs 14 residues. V lost 7 bases to trimming and J lost 3 bases; unmatched junction nucleotides: 6. The CDR3 here is CASAPDRGEETQYF. DNA for the CDR3: TGTGCTAGTGCCCCCGACAGGGGGGAAGAGACCCAGTACTTC.

The rearrangement joins TRBV12-3 or TRBV12-4 to TRBJ2-2; D is ambiguous. The CDR3 spans 15 residues. The V end was cut by 6 bases, the J end by 0 bases, with 11 bases between. This chain's CDR3 is CASSQWIANTGELFF. The CDR3 DNA follows: TGTGCCAGCAGCCAGTGGATTGCGAACACCGGGGAGCTGTTTTTT.

This clonotype was picked up a small number of times. The CDR3 spells CATSDSEGSQPQHF. As DNA, the CDR3 is TGTGCCACCAGTGATTCGGAAGGAAGCCAGCCCCAGCATTTT. V gene TRBV24-1 combines with J gene TRBJ1-5; D remains unclear. The ends were cut back, 2 bases at V and 7 bases at J, with 11 bases in the middle. Germline-derived CDR1 and CDR2 are KGHDR and SFDVKD. The CDR3 runs to 14 residues.

This clonotype was seen repeatedly, ten times or more. The J gene is TRBJ2-7, the V gene TRBV6-5; D possibly corresponds to TRBD2 (6 bases). This CDR3 region has 13 residues. Germline V gene lookup returns CDR1 MNHEY and CDR2 SVGAGI. The ends were cut back, 1 base at V and 7 bases at J, with 11 bases in the middle. The CDR3 protein is CASSYLGLQEQYF. DNA of the CDR3: TGTGCCAGCAGTTACTTGGGACTCCAAGAGCAGTACTTC.

This clonotype was picked up many times. CDR3 coding DNA: TGTGCCAGCAGTCCCCGAGCGGTGCTCTCTGGAAACACCATATATTTT. Protein sequence: CASSPRAVLSGNTIYF. The chain carries TRBV2 and TRBJ1-3; D not certain. The CDR3 totals 16 residues. Trimming removed 5 bases from V and 0 bases from J, with 14 bases in between. Per the germline V gene, CDR1 is SNHLY and CDR2 is FYNNEI.

The sample holds many counts of this clonotype. This chain links TRBV12-3 or TRBV12-4 with TRBJ2-7; D unresolved. V was cut by 3 bases and J by 5 bases, with 14 bases left in between. The CDR3 runs 14 residues. The CDR3: CASSFREVCHEQYF. DNA for the CDR3: TGTGCCAGCAGTTTCCGAGAAGTTTGTCACGAGCAGTACTTC.

In regard to this clonotype: One junction end disagrees with the germline gene, perhaps due to a read error. This rearrangement joins TRBV24-1 to TRBJ2-6; D unclear. Germline lookup yields CDR1 KGHDR and CDR2 SFDVKD. The CDR3 covers 14 residues. The chain's CDR3 is CASSLAGGANVLTF. The DNA of the CDR3 is TGTGCCAGCAGTTTGGCAGGTGGGGCCAACGTCCTGACTTTC.

This sequence joins TRBV11-2 and TRBJ2-5; tentatively, D is TRBD2 (5 bases). The V gene lost 4 bases and the J gene lost 7 bases, with 19 bases spanning the gap. This CDR3 spans 15 amino acids. The V gene's germline CDR1 is SGHAT and CDR2 FQNNGV. CDR3 region: CASSSSRGSHVTQYF. The CDR3 bases are TGTGCCAGCAGCTCTAGCCGGGGTAGTCATGTGACCCAGTACTTC.

This clonotype was picked up many times. This rearrangement joins TRBV12-5 to TRBJ1-1; 8 nucleotides match TRBD1. CDR1 is LGHNT, CDR2 FRNRAP, per germline. The CDR3 is 12 residues long. The ends lost 5 bases at V and 11 bases at J; junction bases unmatched: 7. The CDR3 is CASGTGQGSAFF. The CDR3 nucleotides are TGTGCTAGTGGTACCGGACAGGGTTCGGCTTTCTTT.

This clonotype was seen a few times. This chain joins TRBV29-1 and TRBJ1-1; perhaps TRBD1 as D (6 bases). V was trimmed by 3 bases and J by 4 bases, leaving 15 bases between them. The length of the CDR3 is 14 residues. From germline, CDR1 is SQVTM and CDR2 ANQGSEA. The CDR3 DNA follows: TGCAGCGTTGAGAGGACAGTCCTCGGCACTGAAGCTTTCTTT. Protein: CSVERTVLGTEAFF.

Ten or more counts support this clonotype. The chain combines TRBV6-5 with TRBJ1-1, with no clear D. V lost 4 bases and J 2 bases, leaving 20 bases between the germline ends. In germline, CDR1 is MNHEY, CDR2 SVGAGI. This CDR3 contains 17 residues. CDR3 residues: CASSFPHLSLHNTEAFF. The CDR3 DNA sequence: TGTGCCAGCAGTTTCCCCCACCTCAGCCTTCACAACACTGAAGCTTTCTTT.

V usage is TRBV19 and J usage is TRBJ2-5, with D maybe TRBD1 (6 bases). V was shortened by 3 bases and J by 2 bases, with 10 bases between the two germline ends. This CDR3 has 14 amino acids. Per the germline V gene, CDR1 is LNHDA and CDR2 is SQIVND (reference sequence). In DNA form, the CDR3 reads TGTGCCAGTAGTATCGGACAGTGGCAAGAGACCCAGTACTTC. Amino acid sequence: CASSIGQWQETQYF.

This clonotype was seen many times. This chain connects TRBV9 to TRBJ1-3; D gene uncertain. This CDR3 has 14 amino acids. V lost 3 bases and J lost 4, with 11 bases in between. The germline CDR1 and CDR2 sequences are SGDLS and YYNGEE. The CDR3 sequence is CASSDGSRGNTIYF. The CDR3 DNA sequence: TGTGCCAGCAGCGACGGGTCTCGAGGAAACACCATATATTTT.

This clonotype was recorded at least ten times. This sequence joins TRBV20-1 and TRBJ1-5, with D maybe TRBD1 (6 bases). The CDR3 runs 13 residues. Germline V gives CDR1 DFQATT, CDR2 SNEGSKA (reference sequence). The ends were cut back, 1 base at V and 7 bases at J, with 11 bases in the middle. The CDR3 protein is CSARGQGKQPQHF. CDR3 coding DNA: TGCAGTGCTAGAGGGCAGGGGAAGCAGCCCCAGCATTTT.

This clonotype was detected many times. V and J are TRBV11-1 and TRBJ2-2; the D is unclear. Germline V lookup: CDR1 SGHAT, CDR2 FQDESV (reference sequence). Trimming left V 7 bases short and J 1 base short, with 7 bases between. The CDR3 loop spans 13 amino acids. The CDR3 coding sequence is TGTGCCAGCAACAGACTGAACACCGGGGAGCTGTTTTTT. It yields the protein CASNRLNTGELFF.

In its sample, this clonotype was seen many times. The V call is TRBV19, the J call TRBJ2-2; perhaps TRBD2 as D (5 bases). CDR1 is LNHDA and CDR2 is SQIVND in the germline V gene (reference sequence). The CDR3 runs 13 residues. V lost 3 bases and J lost 7, with 9 bases in between. The CDR3 protein is CASSMLEGGELFF. DNA of the CDR3: TGTGCCAGTAGTATGTTAGAGGGCGGGGAGCTGTTTTTT. The full variable domain, its missing parts supplied by reference TRBV19 and TRBJ2-2, is DGGITQSPKYLFRKEGQNVTLSCEQNLNHDAMYWYRQDPGQGLRLIYYSQIVNDFQKGDIAEGYSVSREKKESFPLTVTSAQKNPTAFYLCASSMLEGGELFFGEGSRLTVL.

At least ten counts were recorded for this clonotype. The chain uses TRBV20-1 and TRBJ2-7, with 9 nucleotides matching TRBD2. The CDR3 totals 14 residues. CDR1 and CDR2 from the germline V gene are DFQATT and SNEGSKA (reference sequence). J lost 2 bases, V lost 3 bases, and 5 bases had no gene match. The CDR3 sequence: CSASRSGRTYEQYF. DNA of the CDR3: TGCAGTGCTAGCCGGAGCGGGAGGACCTACGAGCAGTACTTC.